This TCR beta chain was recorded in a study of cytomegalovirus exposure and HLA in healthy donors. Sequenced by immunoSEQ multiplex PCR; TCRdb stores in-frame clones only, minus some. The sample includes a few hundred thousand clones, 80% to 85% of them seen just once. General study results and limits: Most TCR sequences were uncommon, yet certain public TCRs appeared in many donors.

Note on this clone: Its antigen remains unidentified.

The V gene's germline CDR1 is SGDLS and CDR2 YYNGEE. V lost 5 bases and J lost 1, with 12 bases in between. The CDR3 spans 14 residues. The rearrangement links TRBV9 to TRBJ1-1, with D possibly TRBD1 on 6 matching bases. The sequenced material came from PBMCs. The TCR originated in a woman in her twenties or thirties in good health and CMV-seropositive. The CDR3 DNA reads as TGTGCCAGCAGGCCCGAGGGGGGGAACACTGAAGCTTTCTTT. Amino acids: CASRPEGGNTEAFF.